The 27 T cell receptor beta chains below were found in one sample sequenced in a study of cytomegalovirus exposure and HLA in healthy donors. Clones were sequenced by immunoSEQ multiplex PCR, and TCRdb holds only the in-frame ones, with some missing. The sample holds about 360,000 clones, just over 85% seen once. Sequenced sample: PBMCs. The receptors derive from a woman under 30 in good health and CMV-seronegative.

This clone was counted a single time. The chain carries TRBV29-1 and TRBJ2-7; TRBD2 matches 14 bases. This CDR3 is built from 17 residues. Germline V CDR1 and CDR2: SQVTM, ANQGSEA. V gave up 4 bases and J gave up 6 bases; unmatched junction bases: 14. CDR3 loop: CSVAGLAGALQGSEQYF. For the CDR3, the DNA is TGCAGCGTTGCGGGACTAGCGGGAGCGCTCCAGGGTAGCGAGCAGTACTTC.

The rearrangement uses TRBV7-9 and TRBJ1-4; D is unclear. CDR1 is SEHNR and CDR2 is FQNEAQ in the germline V gene (reference sequence). This CDR3 is built from 12 residues. The ends were cut back, 7 bases at V and 6 bases at J, with 9 bases in the middle. In DNA form, the CDR3 reads TGTGCCAGCACTGAGAGGGATGAAAAACTGTTTTTT. This sequence encodes CASTERDEKLFF.

V usage is TRBV7-9 and J usage is TRBJ2-3, with TRBD2 matching 8 bases. The CDR3 spans 15 residues. Trimming at V came to 2 bases and at J to 4 bases, leaving 5 bases not matched to a gene. CDR1 is SEHNR, CDR2 FQNEAQ, per germline (reference sequence). CDR3 DNA: TGTGCCAGCAGCTTAAGCAGCGGGGGATCAGATACGCAGTATTTT. It translates to CASSLSSGGSDTQYF. The entire variable domain, with the rest obtained from reference TRBV7-9 and TRBJ2-3, is as follows: DTGVSQNPRHKITKRGQNVTFRCDPISEHNRLYWYRQTLGQGPEFLTYFQNEAQLEKSRLLSDRFSAERPKGSFSTLEIQRTEQGDSAMYLCASSLSSGGSDTQYFGPGTRLTVL.

V gene TRBV19 combines with J gene TRBJ1-5; tentative D call: TRBD1 (6 bases). Germline V gives CDR1 LNHDA, CDR2 SQIVND (reference sequence). Trimming pared 1 base from V and 0 bases from J, leaving 22 bases between. This CDR3 comprises 20 residues. CDR3 protein: CASSIGRTVISPYSNQPQHF. CDR3 DNA: TGTGCCAGTAGTATAGGTCGGACAGTCATAAGCCCCTATAGCAATCAGCCCCAGCATTTT.

The V and J genes are TRBV28 and TRBJ1-1; TRBD1 agrees at 11 bases. The CDR3 is 17 amino acids. V lost 8 bases to trimming and J lost 5 bases; unmatched junction nucleotides: 16. The V gene's germline CDR1 is MDHEN and CDR2 SYDVKM. CDR3 loop: CASSTGQGVFPGTEAFF. The CDR3 DNA is TGTGCCAGCTCAACGGGACAGGGGGTATTCCCGGGGACTGAAGCTTTCTTT.

The V and J genes are TRBV7-2 and TRBJ1-2; D remains unclear. CDR1 is SGHTA, CDR2 FQGNSA, per germline. V lost 1 base to trimming and J lost 12 bases, with 12 bases between them. This CDR3 spans 12 amino acids. CDR3 loop: CASSLGGKFDTF. The CDR3 DNA follows: TGTGCCAGCAGCTTAGGTGGCAAGTTCGACACCTTC.

This clone came up once. The V gene is TRBV7-6, the J gene TRBJ2-5; 12 bases map to TRBD2. After removal of 1 base from V and 2 bases from J, the junction contained 20 bases not matched to a gene. The CDR3 is 22 amino acids. Germline V gene data show CDR1 as SGHVS and CDR2 as FNYEAQ. The DNA of the CDR3 is TGTGCCAGCAGCTTAGGTGTGTGTGATGGGGCTAGCGGGGGGGCAGAACAAGAGACCCAGTACTTC. This codes for CASSLGVCDGASGGAEQETQYF.

The chain is built from TRBV18 and TRBJ2-7, with TRBD2 identical over 7 bases. Trimming cost V 6 bases and J 5 bases; bases outside gene matches: 10. This CDR3 comprises 14 residues. CDR1 and CDR2 from the germline V gene are KGHSH and LQKENI. As DNA, the CDR3 is TGTGCCAGCTCTCTCCTGGCGGGAGAGGACGAGCAGTACTTC. Translating it yields CASSLLAGEDEQYF.

This clone was counted a few times. V and J are TRBV4-1 and TRBJ1-1; TRBD1 is a possible D gene (6 bases). The CDR3 totals 14 residues. The V gene's germline CDR1 is MGHRA and CDR2 YSYEKL. Trimming took off 2 bases at V and 3 bases at J, with 10 bases between the two ends. CDR3 sequence: CASSQQGSDTEAFF. The CDR3 coding sequence is TGCGCCAGCAGCCAACAGGGGTCGGACACTGAAGCTTTCTTT.

The V and J genes are TRBV9 and TRBJ1-1, with 9 bases lining up with TRBD1. The germline CDR1 and CDR2 sequences are SGDLS and YYNGEE. V gave up 3 bases and J gave up 1 base; unmatched junction bases: 1. The CDR3 covers 14 residues. The CDR3 here is CASSGTGENTEAFF. The CDR3 region has the DNA TGTGCCAGCAGCGGGACAGGGGAGAACACTGAAGCTTTCTTT. Using reference TRBV9 and TRBJ1-1 for the parts outside the CDR3, the full variable domain is DSGVTQTPKHLITATGQRVTLRCSPRSGDLSVYWYQQSLDQGLQFLIQYYNGEERAKGNILERFSAQQFPDLHSELNLSSLELGDSALYFCASSGTGENTEAFFGQGTRLTVV.

This chain joins TRBV28 and TRBJ2-2, with D possibly TRBD1 on 6 matching bases. The CDR3 consists of 13 residues. V lost 9 bases and J lost 5, with 13 bases in between. In germline, CDR1 is MDHEN, CDR2 SYDVKM. In nucleotides, the CDR3 is TGTGCCAGAGGAGGAAGGGGGACCGGGGAGCTGTTTTTT. It encodes CARGGRGTGELFF.

The chain recombines TRBV6-1 with TRBJ2-7; the match to TRBD2 covers 7 bases. In germline, CDR1 is MNHNS, CDR2 SASEGT. V dropped 2 bases and J dropped 0; count of bases not matched to a gene: 7. The CDR3 totals 16 residues. The CDR3 loop reads CASSEPLAASSYEQYF. CDR3 nucleotides: TGTGCCAGCAGTGAACCGCTAGCGGCGAGCTCCTACGAGCAGTACTTC.

There are a few counts of this clone. V usage is TRBV9 and J usage is TRBJ2-3, with TRBD2 matching 11 bases. There are 17 residues in the CDR3. Trimming took 3 bases from V and 4 from J; bases not matched to a gene: 10. Per the germline V gene, CDR1 is SGDLS and CDR2 is YYNGEE. The CDR3 loop reads CASSGPSSGGRADTQYF. In nucleotides, the CDR3 is TGTGCCAGCAGCGGGCCCTCTAGCGGGGGGAGGGCAGATACGCAGTATTTT.

The chain has TRBV28 and TRBJ1-2; D is possibly TRBD1 (5 bases). Trimming took 6 bases from V and 4 from J, leaving 9 bases between them. The germline V gene encodes CDR1 MDHEN and CDR2 SYDVKM. This CDR3 comprises 12 residues. CDR3: CASRPGRYGYTF. DNA of the CDR3: TGTGCCAGCAGACCAGGGCGCTATGGCTACACCTTC.

This clone was seen a single time. The chain couples TRBV27 to TRBJ2-7; D perhaps matches TRBD2 (6 bases). Germline CDR1 MNHEY, CDR2 SMNVEV (reference sequence). The CDR3 has 14 amino acids. V was clipped by 6 bases and J by 0 bases, with 12 bases between them. The CDR3 region has the DNA TGTGCCAGCAGGACGGGGGTTTACTCCTACGAGCAGTACTTC. It is translated as CASRTGVYSYEQYF.

The chain carries TRBV13 and TRBJ2-1; 10 bases are a match to TRBD1. The CDR3 runs to 15 residues. Trimming at V came to 4 bases and at J to 6 bases, leaving 6 bases not matched to a gene. The germline V gene encodes CDR1 PRHDT and CDR2 FYEKMQ (reference sequence). CDR3: CASSSNGQGGNEQFF. CDR3 sequence (DNA): TGTGCCAGCAGCTCGAACGGACAGGGGGGCAATGAGCAGTTCTTC.

This clone was counted once. The rearrangement links TRBV6-1 to TRBJ2-2, with 9 bases aligning to TRBD2. The length of the CDR3 is 15 residues. Germline CDR1 is MNHNS and CDR2 is SASEGT. V was clipped by 8 bases and J by 5 bases; unmatched bases: 9. CDR3 amino acids: CASGLSGRVTGELFF. In DNA form, the CDR3 reads TGTGCCAGCGGCCTTAGCGGGAGAGTTACCGGGGAGCTGTTTTTT.

The chain has TRBV28 and TRBJ1-2, with 11 nucleotides matching TRBD1. Germline V CDR1 and CDR2: MDHEN, SYDVKM. Trimming took 7 bases from V and 5 from J; bases not matched to a gene: 9. The CDR3 totals 15 residues. CDR3 bases: TGTGCCAGCAAGAGAGGACAGGGGGCCCTTTATGGCTACACCTTC. Translation: CASKRGQGALYGYTF.

V and J are TRBV9 and TRBJ1-2, with D perhaps TRBD1 (6 bases). V was clipped by 4 bases and J by 2 bases, with 24 bases between them. Germline V gives CDR1 SGDLS, CDR2 YYNGEE. The CDR3 consists of 18 residues. Here the CDR3 DNA reads TGTGCCAGCAGCCCAAGAGCCGGGACAAGACGAAAGAACTATGGCTACACCTTC. This gives the protein CASSPRAGTRRKNYGYTF.

The gene calls are TRBV2 and TRBJ1-3; D is uncertain. The CDR3 is 16 residues long. V gave up 4 bases and J gave up 0 bases, with 13 bases separating them. Germline CDR1 is SNHLY and CDR2 is FYNNEI. DNA of the CDR3: TGTGCCAGCAGTGCCCTGGGAGCGGGCTCTGGAAACACCATATATTTT. Translated: CASSALGAGSGNTIYF.

The chain links TRBV28 to TRBJ1-5; 7 bases line up with TRBD1. Germline V lookup: CDR1 MDHEN, CDR2 SYDVKM. V lost 10 bases, J lost 2 bases, and 5 bases stayed unmatched. The CDR3 sequence is 13 residues long. The CDR3 region has the DNA TGTGCCACCGGTGGGACAGGCAATCAGCCCCAGCATTTT. Translation gives CATGGTGNQPQHF.

This chain uses TRBV6-1 with TRBJ1-2; D remains ambiguous. The CDR3 is made up of 13 amino acids. CDR1 is MNHNS and CDR2 is SASEGT in the germline V gene. The germline V and J ends were trimmed by 4 bases and 2 bases, with 8 bases remaining between them. In nucleotides, the CDR3 is TGTGCCAGCAGTGGTGGCAGGAACTATGGCTACACCTTC. It encodes CASSGGRNYGYTF.

J is TRBJ2-3 and V is TRBV7-2, with 7 positions matching TRBD2. CDR3 length: 16 residues. The V segment lost 6 bases and the J segment 3 bases; nucleotides outside the gene matches: 12. Germline V CDR1 and CDR2: SGHTA, FQGNSA. The CDR3 DNA reads TGTGCCAGCAGGGCCGTTGGGGAGGGGAGAACAGATACGCAGTATTTT. It specifies CASRAVGEGRTDTQYF.

This clone has a handful of counts. The chain uses TRBV6-5 and TRBJ1-2; D is possibly TRBD1 (6 bases). CDR1 and CDR2 from the germline V gene are MNHEY and SVGAGI. The V gene lost 11 bases and the J gene lost 5 bases, with 12 bases spanning the gap. This CDR3 is 11 amino acids long. CDR3 protein: CASRDKYGYTF. The CDR3 coding sequence is TGTGCCTCTCGGGACAAGTATGGCTACACCTTC.

The rearrangement joins TRBV30 to TRBJ2-5; D might be TRBD2 (6 bases). Between the trimmed V and J ends, which lost 0 bases and 7 bases, there was a span of 15 bases. The CDR3 consists of 14 residues. CDR1 is GTSNPN and CDR2 is SVGIG in the germline V gene (reference sequence). CDR3 sequence reads: CAWSVGGSQRTQYF. CDR3 nucleotides: TGTGCCTGGAGTGTTGGGGGGTCCCAGAGGACCCAGTACTTC.

CDR3 DNA: TGTGCCTGGAGCGTGGGGCGGGGGGCCTACGAGCAGTACTTC. Its translation: CAWSVGRGAYEQYF. The chain recombines TRBV30 with TRBJ2-7, with 8 bases fitting TRBD2. V shed 3 bases, J shed 2 bases, and the junction held 6 bases outside the gene matches. Germline CDR1 and CDR2: GTSNPN and SVGIG (reference sequence). This CDR3 has 14 residues.

The CDR3 nucleotides read TGTGCCAGCAGTCCCTTAGCGGGAGGGCCCGTCAAGCAGTACTTC. The encoded protein is CASSPLAGGPVKQYF. The rearrangement uses TRBV27 and TRBJ2-7; 11 bases align to TRBD2. Per germline, CDR1 MNHEY and CDR2 SMNVEV (reference sequence). This CDR3 is 15 amino acids long. V lost 5 bases and J lost 8; bases outside the gene matches: 11.